The 26 T cell receptor beta chains listed next were all sequenced from one sample in a study of T cells in Graves' hyperthyroidism and ophthalmopathy. RNA transcripts provided the source from which TCR beta CDR3 regions were amplified. Researchers ran a first-round RT-PCR on the TCR CDR3 using the HTBI primer set. Via MiXCR, TCRdb re-called the multiplex PCR reads, giving one row per CDR3 protein. Among over 500,000 distinct CDR3 sequences listed, roughly 15% were seen once. Sequenced: blood. The receptors shown here come from a woman younger than 30 with Graves' ophthalmopathy.

The chain joins TRBV20-1 to TRBJ1-3, with 9 bases lining up with TRBD1. Unmatched junction bases numbered 3, after V lost 3 bases and J lost 3 bases. The CDR3 sequence is 14 residues long. Germline CDR1 DFQATT, CDR2 SNEGSKA (reference sequence). CDR3 bases: TGCAGTGCTAGCCGGGACAGGGTTGGAAACACCATATATTTT. It codes for CSASRDRVGNTIYF.

This clonotype was seen at least ten times. This chain connects TRBV2 to TRBJ1-5; D is unresolved. From germline, CDR1 is SNHLY and CDR2 FYNNEI. Trimming shortened V by 3 bases and J by 0 bases, and 6 bases separated the two germline ends. The CDR3 has 14 amino acids. The CDR3 DNA sequence: TGTGCCAGCAGTGACACCTATAGCAATCAGCCCCAGCATTTT. Its protein is CASSDTYSNQPQHF. The entire variable domain, with the rest obtained from reference TRBV2 and TRBJ1-5, is as follows: EPEVTQTPSHQVTQMGQEVILRCVPISNHLYFYWYRQILGQKVEFLVSFYNNEISEKSEIFDDQFSVERPDGSNFTLKIRSTKLEDSAMYFCASSDTYSNQPQHFGDGTRLSIL.

The table lists this clonotype with many counts. This sequence joins TRBV7-8 and TRBJ2-1, with D perhaps TRBD1 (5 bases). The germline V and J ends were trimmed by 5 bases and 1 base, with 15 bases remaining between them. CDR3 length: 16 residues. Germline V gene data show CDR1 as SGHVS and CDR2 as FQNEAQ. Here the CDR3 reads CASSVGVLDSYNEQFF. In DNA, the CDR3 is TGTGCCAGCAGCGTAGGGGTTCTAGATTCCTACAATGAGCAGTTCTTC.

For this clonotype: At one of its ends the junction is not consistent with the germline gene, which may arise from a read error. The J gene is TRBJ1-4, the V gene TRBV14; the D is unclear. Germline CDR1 is SGHDN and CDR2 is FVKESK. The CDR3 loop spans 14 amino acids. CDR3 sequence reads: CASSHRRLDEKLLF. In DNA, the CDR3 is TGTGCCAGCAGCCATCGGAGGTTAGATGAAAAACTGCTTTTT.

V usage is TRBV15 and J usage is TRBJ2-4; D call uncertain. Between the trimmed V and J ends, which lost 0 bases and 0 bases, there was a span of 6 bases. Germline CDR1 and CDR2: LNHNV and YYDKDF (reference sequence). CDR3 length: 15 amino acids. The CDR3 bases are TGTGCCACCAGCAGAGATGTACTAGCCAAAAACATTCAGTACTTC. Translating gives CATSRDVLAKNIQYF.

This clonotype appeared many times. This chain uses TRBV20-1 with TRBJ1-3; 10 positions agree with TRBD1. CDR3 length equals 14 residues. Looked up from germline, CDR1 is DFQATT and CDR2 is SNEGSKA (reference sequence). The junction had 5 bases not matched to a gene; V was cut back by 5 bases and J by 4 bases. The CDR3 loop is CSALGQGIGNTIYF. In nucleotides, the CDR3 is TGCAGTGCTCTGGGACAGGGGATCGGAAACACCATATATTTT.

This clonotype was observed many times. This sequence joins TRBV7-6 and TRBJ2-5; TRBD2 matches at 8 bases. The CDR3 extends over 19 amino acids. Germline assignment: CDR1 SGHVS and CDR2 FNYEAQ. Trimming cost V 1 base and J 0 bases; bases outside gene matches: 13. The CDR3 nucleotides read TGTGCCAGCAGCTTAGGTATTCGGCGGGGGGCCCAGTACCAAGAGACCCAGTACTTC. Translated: CASSLGIRRGAQYQETQYF.

The rearrangement links TRBV29-1 to TRBJ2-7; TRBD1 matches 7 bases. CDR1 and CDR2 (germline): SQVTM, ANQGSEA. The CDR3 extends over 12 amino acids. With 7 bases clipped from V and 6 bases from J, the junction kept 9 bases outside the gene matches. CDR3 sequence reads: CSAIDRAVEQYF. Written as DNA, the CDR3 is TGCAGCGCAATCGACAGGGCCGTCGAGCAGTACTTC.

This clonotype was seen many times. The genes are TRBV10-3 and TRBJ2-1; 12 bases align to TRBD1. The junction had 14 bases not matched to a gene; V was cut back by 0 bases and J by 5 bases. Germline V gives CDR1 ENHRY, CDR2 SYGVKD. The CDR3 is made up of 20 amino acids. The CDR3 loop reads CAISESRWDRGPSSDNEQFF. DNA of the CDR3: TGTGCCATCAGTGAGTCCAGGTGGGACAGGGGGCCTTCATCCGACAATGAGCAGTTCTTC.

V usage is TRBV13 and J usage is TRBJ1-2, with D possibly matching TRBD1 (6 bases). Germline values: CDR1 PRHDT, CDR2 FYEKMQ (reference sequence). V dropped 5 bases and J dropped 1 base, with 14 bases sitting between them. The CDR3 is 15 amino acids. The CDR3 DNA reads as TGTGCCAGCAGCGTAACAGGGAAGCTTAACTATGGCTACACCTTC. It codes for CASSVTGKLNYGYTF.

This clonotype was recorded a few times. CDR3 in amino acids: CAIREATGNRGYTF. DNA of the CDR3: TGTGCCATCAGGGAGGCTACTGGGAATAGGGGCTACACCTTC. The rearrangement joins TRBV10-3 to TRBJ1-2; D is ambiguous. The germline V gene has CDR1 ENHRY and CDR2 SYGVKD. V lost 6 bases and J lost 8, with 19 bases in between. The CDR3 is made up of 14 amino acids.

The sample holds a few counts of this clonotype. The chain employs TRBV20-1 and TRBJ2-4; 12 nucleotides align to TRBD2. Germline loops: CDR1 DFQATT, CDR2 SNEGSKA (reference sequence). This CDR3 contains 16 residues. The V gene end was trimmed by 4 bases and the J gene end by 6 bases; junction bases not matched to a gene: 10. CDR3 DNA sequence: TGCAGTGCTATCCGACTAGCGGGAGAGGGGGTAAACATTCAGTACTTC. Translating it yields CSAIRLAGEGVNIQYF.

This clonotype has ten or more counts. The V and J genes are TRBV7-2 and TRBJ2-3, with D perhaps TRBD2 (6 bases). Between the trimmed V and J ends, which lost 2 bases and 2 bases, there was a span of 20 bases. This CDR3 contains 18 residues. The V gene's germline CDR1 is SGHTA and CDR2 FQGNSA. For the CDR3, the DNA is TGTGCCAGCAGCTTATACTCCCCGGGGACTTACCACACAGATACGCAGTATTTT. Protein: CASSLYSPGTYHTDTQYF. The full variable domain, rest sourced from reference TRBV7-2 and TRBJ2-3, is GAGVSQSPSNKVTEKGKDVELRCDPISGHTALYWYRQSLGQGLEFLIYFQGNSAPDKSGLPSDRFSAERTGGSVSTLTIQRTQQEDSAVYLCASSLYSPGTYHTDTQYFGPGTRLTVL.

In this sample, this clonotype turned up a few times. The CDR3 DNA sequence: TGTGCCAGCAGTGAAAGGACGGAGGAGTACCAAGAGACCCAGTACTTC. This translates into CASSERTEEYQETQYF. The rearrangement uses TRBV27 and TRBJ2-5; possible D gene TRBD2, 5 bases. Germline-derived CDR1 and CDR2 are MNHEY and SMNVEV (reference sequence). Trimming took off 5 bases at V and 0 bases at J, with 16 bases between the two ends. This CDR3 region has 16 residues.

This clonotype was counted at least ten times. V gene TRBV12-3 or TRBV12-4 combines with J gene TRBJ2-1; 14 bases agree with TRBD2. J lost 4 bases, V lost 7 bases, and 6 bases had no gene match. The CDR3 contains 16 residues. CDR3 nucleotides: TGTGCCAGCATCAAGACTAGCGGGGGGGTATACAATGAGCAGTTCTTC. Translation: CASIKTSGGVYNEQFF.

In regard to this clonotype: A single base separates this from a much larger clone, so it may be a read error. The chain employs TRBV11-2 and TRBJ1-4; possible D gene TRBD1, 5 bases. The CDR3 is made up of 16 amino acids. Germline V gene lookup returns CDR1 SGHAT and CDR2 FQNNGV. The CDR3 DNA sequence: TGTGCCAGCAGCTTAGTTACAGGACAACCAAGTGAAAAACTGTCTTTT. Encoded protein: CASSLVTGQPSEKLSF.

The gene calls are TRBV4-1 and TRBJ2-7; D ambiguous. Trimming pared 4 bases from V and 9 bases from J, leaving 4 bases between. CDR3 length: 9 residues. The V gene's germline CDR1 is MGHRA and CDR2 YSYEKL. In DNA form, the CDR3 reads TGCGCCAGCAGCCGAGGGCAGTACTTC. Translated, it gives CASSRGQYF.

This clonotype was seen ten or more times. This chain connects TRBV11-2 to TRBJ2-7, with D possibly TRBD1 on 6 matching bases. The CDR3 is made up of 13 amino acids. The germline CDR1 and CDR2 sequences are SGHAT and FQNNGV. With 3 bases removed from V and 6 bases from J, the gap between germline ends came to 12 bases. CDR3 DNA: TGTGCCAGCAGCTTTCGAACAGGGCGCGAGCAGTACTTC. It encodes CASSFRTGREQYF.

In its sample, this clonotype was seen many times. The gene calls are TRBV5-1 and TRBJ2-3, with TRBD1 matching 9 bases. The CDR3 runs 14 residues. The ends lost 4 bases at V and 4 bases at J; junction bases unmatched: 4. CDR1 SGHRS and CDR2 YFSETQ come from the germline V gene. CDR3 sequence (DNA): TGCGCCAGCAGCATAAGGACAGGGGCAGATACGCAGTATTTT. The encoded protein is CASSIRTGADTQYF.

This clonotype has just a few counts. V gene TRBV4-3 combines with J gene TRBJ2-3; the match to TRBD1 covers 7 bases. Trimming removed 0 bases from V and 2 bases from J; junction bases left unmatched: 5. Germline CDR1 and CDR2: LGHNA and YSLEER. The CDR3 has 16 residues. The CDR3 spells CASSQDRQGVTDTQYF. CDR3 nucleotide sequence: TGCGCCAGCAGCCAAGATCGGCAGGGGGTCACAGATACGCAGTATTTT.

This chain uses TRBV13 with TRBJ2-1; possible D gene TRBD2, 6 bases. The CDR3 has 16 residues. Trimming cost V 1 base and J 12 bases, with 22 bases left between them. Germline CDR1 is PRHDT and CDR2 is FYEKMQ (reference sequence). The CDR3 loop is CASSLAPLEGKSRQFF. In DNA form, the CDR3 reads TGTGCCAGCAGCTTAGCCCCTTTGGAGGGGAAAAGTAGGCAGTTCTTC.

This clonotype was counted at least ten times. The chain couples TRBV20-1 to TRBJ1-1, with D uncertain. V was cut by 5 bases and J by 1 base, with 11 bases left in between. Germline V gene data show CDR1 as DFQATT and CDR2 as SNEGSKA (reference sequence). This CDR3 comprises 13 residues. CDR3 sequence reads: CSAGFLGNTEAFF. In DNA form, the CDR3 reads TGCAGTGCTGGTTTTCTTGGGAACACTGAAGCTTTCTTT.

The V and J genes are TRBV11-1 and TRBJ1-1; no firm D call. Trimming took 5 bases from V and 5 from J, leaving 9 bases between them. Germline V CDR1 and CDR2: SGHAT, FQDESV (reference sequence). CDR3 length: 12 residues. The CDR3 sequence is CASSTTATEAFF. DNA for the CDR3: TGTGCCAGCAGCACGACGGCGACTGAAGCTTTCTTT.

To note about this clonotype: A much larger clonotype is one base distant, so this may be a read error. The chain links TRBV28 to TRBJ2-2, with no clear D. Trimming left V 8 bases short and J 1 base short, with 14 bases between. The CDR3 totals 15 residues. Germline values: CDR1 MDHEN, CDR2 SYDVKM. CDR3 region: CASGRRQMNTGELFF. The CDR3 bases are TGTGCCAGCGGCCGCAGGCAGATGAACACCGGGGAGCTGTTTTTT.

In this sample, this clonotype turned up once. A much larger clone lies a single base off, so this may be a read error. The CDR3 coding sequence is TGTGCCAGCAGCGCGACAGGGTTCTATGGCTACACCTTC. It encodes CASSATGFYGYTF. The J gene is TRBJ1-2, the V gene TRBV5-8; 7 bases agree with TRBD1. Germline V lookup: CDR1 SGHTS, CDR2 YDEGEE. V was pared by 4 bases and J by 4 bases, with 4 bases of the junction left unmatched. The CDR3 runs 13 residues.

The chain's CDR3 is CASSLLPTGNYEQYF. The CDR3, as DNA: TGTGCCAGCAGTTTACTCCCGACAGGGAACTACGAGCAGTACTTC. This sequence joins TRBV28 and TRBJ2-7, with TRBD1 matching over 7 bases. Germline CDR1 reads MDHEN; CDR2 reads SYDVKM. V gave up 2 bases and J gave up 3 bases; unmatched junction bases: 7. The CDR3 loop spans 15 amino acids.